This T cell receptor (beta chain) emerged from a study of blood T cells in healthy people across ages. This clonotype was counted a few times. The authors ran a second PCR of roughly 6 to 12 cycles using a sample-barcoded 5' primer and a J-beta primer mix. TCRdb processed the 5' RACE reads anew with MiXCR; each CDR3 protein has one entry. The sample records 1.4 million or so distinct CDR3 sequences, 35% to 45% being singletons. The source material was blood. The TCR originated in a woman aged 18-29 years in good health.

The CDR3 coding sequence is TGCGCCAGCAGCTTGGATGGGACAGGAGGTAATGAGCAGTTCTTC. It translates to CASSLDGTGGNEQFF. The gene calls are TRBV5-1 and TRBJ2-1, with 8 positions matching TRBD1. Trimming cost V 0 bases and J 7 bases; bases outside gene matches: 6. Germline CDR1 is SGHRS and CDR2 is YFSETQ. The CDR3 has 15 residues.